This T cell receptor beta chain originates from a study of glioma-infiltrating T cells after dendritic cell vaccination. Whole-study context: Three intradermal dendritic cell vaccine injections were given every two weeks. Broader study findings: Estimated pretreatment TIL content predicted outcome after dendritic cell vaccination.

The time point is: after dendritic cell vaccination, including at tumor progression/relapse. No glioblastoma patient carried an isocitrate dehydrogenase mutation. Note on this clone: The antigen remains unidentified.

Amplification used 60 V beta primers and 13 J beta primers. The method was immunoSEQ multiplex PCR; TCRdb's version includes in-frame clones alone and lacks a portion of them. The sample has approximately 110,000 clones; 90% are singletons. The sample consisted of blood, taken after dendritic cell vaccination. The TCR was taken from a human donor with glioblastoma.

CDR3 in amino acids: CASSRGRDRAYEQYF. CDR3 DNA sequence: TGTGCCAGTAGTAGGGGTCGGGACAGGGCCTACGAGCAGTACTTC. The V and J genes are TRBV19 and TRBJ2-7; 9 bases map to TRBD1. Germline V gives CDR1 LNHDA, CDR2 SQIVND (reference sequence). The CDR3 is 15 residues long. V shed 4 bases and J 2 bases; nucleotides not matched to a gene: 6.